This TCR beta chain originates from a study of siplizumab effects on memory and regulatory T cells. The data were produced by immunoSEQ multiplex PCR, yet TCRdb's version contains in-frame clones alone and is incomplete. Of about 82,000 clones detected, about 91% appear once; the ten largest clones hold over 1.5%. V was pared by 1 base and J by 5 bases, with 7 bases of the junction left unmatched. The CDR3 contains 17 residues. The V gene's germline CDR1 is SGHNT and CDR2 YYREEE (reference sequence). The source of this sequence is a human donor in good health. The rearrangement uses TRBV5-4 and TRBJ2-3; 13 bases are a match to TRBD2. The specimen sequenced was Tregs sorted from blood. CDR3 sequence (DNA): TGTGCCAGCAGCTTGAACGGACTAGCGGGGGAGGGAGATACGCAGTATTTT. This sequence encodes CASSLNGLAGEGDTQYF.